Sequencing of this TCR beta chain was carried out in a study of blood T cell repertoires in COVID-19. This CDR3 spans 17 amino acids. J lost 0 bases, V lost 4 bases, and 10 bases had no gene match. CDR1 and CDR2 from the germline V gene are ENHRY and SYGVKD. The repertoire was sequenced with immunoSEQ multiplex PCR; TCRdb's copy has only in-frame clones and lacks some. The sample has 89,000 or so clones, more than 70% seen once. Material for sequencing was peripheral blood. The TCR comes from a man aged 50 to 60 with active COVID-19. J is TRBJ2-3 and V is TRBV10-3, with 7 bases that match TRBD2. The CDR3 DNA reads as TGTGCCATCAGTGGGGCTAGCGGTGGAGGGAGCACAGATACGCAGTATTTT. This gives the protein CAISGASGGGSTDTQYF.